This T cell receptor beta chain was captured in a study of control samples from healthy donors and cancer patients. This clone was found once. TCRdb keeps only in-frame clones here, not all; method: immunoSEQ multiplex PCR. The top ten hold around 2.1% of the sample, which has some 130,000 clones, over 80% seen once. Per the germline V gene, CDR1 is SEHNR and CDR2 is FQNEAQ (reference sequence). The V gene end was trimmed by 1 base and the J gene end by 8 bases; junction bases not matched to a gene: 18. The CDR3 loop spans 19 amino acids. This rearrangement joins TRBV7-9 to TRBJ1-4, with TRBD1 matching 8 bases. This sequence was found in a woman in her forties or fifties in good health. The sequenced material came from blood. The CDR3, as DNA: TGTGCCAGCAGCTTAGGGCAGGGGGCGGTAGGTGGAAGGAACGAAAAACTGTTTTTT. It yields the protein CASSLGQGAVGGRNEKLFF. Variable domain in full (rest from reference TRBV7-9 and TRBJ1-4): DTGVSQNPRHKITKRGQNVTFRCDPISEHNRLYWYRQTLGQGPEFLTYFQNEAQLEKSRLLSDRFSAERPKGSFSTLEIQRTEQGDSAMYLCASSLGQGAVGGRNEKLFFGSGTQLSVL.